The next 9 T cell receptor beta chains were all read from a single sample in a study of spatial heterogeneity in lung cancer. General study results and limits: Higher tumor mutation counts went along with higher counts of expanded intratumoral alpha and beta TCRs.

Their antigens remain unidentified. TCRdb called the 5' RACE reads again in MiXCR, with one record for every CDR3 protein. The sample has some 7,700 distinct CDR3 sequences, about 9.9% seen once. Time point here: sample taken at primary tumor resection. Sequenced material: lung tumor tissue, taken at surgery. All receptors come from a male donor with early-stage non-small cell lung cancer.

CDR3 sequence (DNA): TGTGCCAGCAGCCCGATTGGGAGCACTGAAGCTTTCTTT. Translating it yields CASSPIGSTEAFF. The chain employs TRBV9 and TRBJ1-1; D gene uncertain. The germline V gene has CDR1 SGDLS and CDR2 YYNGEE. The ends were cut back, 4 bases at V and 4 bases at J, with 11 bases in the middle. CDR3 length: 13 residues.

This sequence joins TRBV29-1 and TRBJ2-3; 9 positions agree with TRBD1. Germline trimming cut 8 bases from V and 2 bases from J; bases unmatched to any gene: 8. This CDR3 has 14 amino acids. CDR1 and CDR2 (germline): SQVTM, ANQGSEA. CDR3 region: CSHGGQGFTDTQYF. CDR3 nucleotides: TGCAGCCACGGGGGACAGGGTTTCACAGATACGCAGTATTTT.

Judged by abundance, this clonotype is medium-sized. This rearrangement joins TRBV5-4 to TRBJ1-4; 7 nucleotides line up with TRBD1. The junction had 10 bases not matched to a gene; V was cut back by 5 bases and J by 3 bases. The CDR3 length is 16 residues. Germline assignment: CDR1 SGHNT and CDR2 YYREEE (reference sequence). CDR3 protein: CASSLATTGPNEKLFF. In DNA form, the CDR3 reads TGTGCCAGCAGTTTAGCTACGACAGGGCCTAATGAAAAACTGTTTTTT.

There are many counts of this clonotype. The V gene is TRBV5-4, the J gene TRBJ1-6, with D perhaps TRBD1 (5 bases). The length of the CDR3 is 17 residues. CDR1 and CDR2 from the germline V gene are SGHNT and YYREEE (reference sequence). The V gene lost 0 bases and the J gene lost 0 bases, with 10 bases spanning the gap. CDR3 sequence: CASSLGQTSSYNSPLHF. CDR3 bases: TGTGCCAGCAGCTTGGGACAGACAAGCTCCTATAATTCACCCCTCCACTTT.

This clonotype was detected a few times. The rearrangement uses TRBV11-2 and TRBJ1-5; D is uncertain. Germline V gene sequence: CDR1 SGHAT, CDR2 FQNNGV. The CDR3 length is 13 residues. Trimming took off 4 bases at V and 5 bases at J, with 9 bases between the two ends. CDR3 in amino acids: CASSSGFDQPQHF. CDR3 in DNA: TGTGCCAGCAGCTCAGGATTTGATCAGCCCCAGCATTTT.

CDR3 loop: CSVEVPVGYTF. The CDR3 nucleotides are TGCAGCGTTGAAGTCCCGGTCGGCTACACCTTC. This sequence joins TRBV29-1 and TRBJ1-2; D not resolved. This CDR3 has 11 amino acids. The germline V gene has CDR1 SQVTM and CDR2 ANQGSEA. The germline V and J ends were trimmed by 1 base and 8 bases, with 8 bases remaining between them.

In its sample, this clonotype ranks as medium-sized. The V gene is TRBV7-2, the J gene TRBJ2-5; 12 bases are a match to TRBD2. CDR3 length: 17 residues. The germline gives CDR1 SGHTA, CDR2 FQGNSA. The V segment lost 1 base and the J segment 0 bases; nucleotides outside the gene matches: 3. The CDR3 coding sequence is TGTGCCAGCAGCTTAGACGGACTAGCGGGGTACCAAGAGACCCAGTACTTC. Amino acids: CASSLDGLAGYQETQYF.

V usage is TRBV7-3 and J usage is TRBJ1-4, with 8 bases fitting TRBD1. This CDR3 comprises 13 residues. Trimming at V came to 5 bases and at J to 7 bases, leaving 3 bases not matched to a gene. Germline V lookup: CDR1 SGHTA, CDR2 FQGTGA. The CDR3 spells CASSRGTGEKLFF. As DNA, the CDR3 is TGTGCCAGCAGCCGGGGGACAGGTGAAAAACTGTTTTTT.

This clonotype rates as medium-sized. The CDR3 bases are TGTGCCAGCAACGGGGGGCAGTGGAACACTGAAGCTTTCTTT. Translated, it gives CASNGGQWNTEAFF. The rearrangement joins TRBV6-1 to TRBJ1-1; D perhaps matches TRBD1 (6 bases). From germline, CDR1 is MNHNS and CDR2 SASEGT. V lost 7 bases and J 1 base, leaving 13 bases between the germline ends. The CDR3 is 14 residues long.